One sample yielded the 29 T cell receptor beta chains listed below, sequenced in a study of CD8+CD57+ T cells in acquired aplastic anemia. Profiling that covered TCR beta VDJ and CDR3 relied on genomic DNA as its template. In TCRdb, the reads were re-called with MiXCR into one record per CDR3 protein. The data contain tens of thousands of distinct CDR3 sequences, about 60% of them singletons. Individuals selected for sequencing had exhibited CD8+CD57+ cell expansion on flow cytometry. The source material was sorted CD4+, CD8+, or CD8+CD57+ T cells (not recorded which) from PBMCs. Receptors originate from a human donor with aplastic anemia.

The rearrangement joins TRBV29-1 to TRBJ2-1; D is unclear. The germline CDR1 and CDR2 sequences are SQVTM and ANQGSEA. This CDR3 has 13 amino acids. Trimming shortened V by 3 bases and J by 2 bases, and 8 bases separated the two germline ends. The CDR3 here is CSVEDGAYNEQFF. The CDR3 DNA is TGCAGCGTTGAGGATGGGGCCTACAATGAGCAGTTCTTC.

This CDR3 reads CATSRDRNNEQFF. CDR3 DNA sequence: TGTGCCACCAGCAGGGACAGGAACAATGAGCAGTTCTTC. The J gene is TRBJ2-1, the V gene TRBV15; TRBD1 matches 7 bases. The CDR3 is 13 residues long. The junction had 1 base not matched to a gene; V was cut back by 3 bases and J by 5 bases. Germline lookup yields CDR1 LNHNV and CDR2 YYDKDF (reference sequence).

CDR3 coding DNA: TGTGCCAGCACCAGGACAGGGGGGGAGACCCAGTACTTC. Protein sequence: CASTRTGGETQYF. J is TRBJ2-5 and V is TRBV2, with 10 bases lining up with TRBD1. Germline CDR1 SNHLY, CDR2 FYNNEI. With 7 bases clipped from V and 5 bases from J, the junction kept 4 bases outside the gene matches. The CDR3 runs to 13 residues.

Ten or more counts support this clonotype. The V and J genes are TRBV5-5 and TRBJ2-7, with D maybe TRBD2 (5 bases). The germline CDR1 and CDR2 sequences are SGHKS and YYEKEE (reference sequence). The CDR3 is 14 residues long. Trimming cost V 5 bases and J 0 bases, with 12 bases left between them. DNA for the CDR3: TGTGCCAGCAGTTGGGGAGCTGCCTCCTACGAGCAGTACTTC. It yields the protein CASSWGAASYEQYF.

This clonotype was detected many times. This chain connects TRBV4-1 to TRBJ1-2; D is ambiguous. Germline V CDR1 and CDR2: MGHRA, YSYEKL. The CDR3 is 15 residues long. V lost 4 bases and J lost 4, with 16 bases in between. CDR3: CASSPRHTGSYGYTF. The CDR3 nucleotides are TGCGCCAGCAGCCCCCGCCATACGGGGAGCTATGGCTACACCTTC.

This clonotype has more than one count but fewer than ten. The V call is TRBV15, the J call TRBJ2-3; 8 bases agree with TRBD2. This CDR3 region has 15 residues. The ends lost 5 bases at V and 3 bases at J; junction bases unmatched: 7. Germline V gene lookup returns CDR1 LNHNV and CDR2 YYDKDF (reference sequence). CDR3 loop: CATSVPGLGTDTQYF. For the CDR3, the DNA is TGTGCCACCAGCGTTCCGGGACTAGGGACAGATACGCAGTATTTT.

This clonotype appeared a few times. This sequence joins TRBV20-1 and TRBJ2-7; D call uncertain. Germline assignment: CDR1 DFQATT and CDR2 SNEGSKA (reference sequence). This CDR3 comprises 14 residues. The V gene lost 2 bases and the J gene lost 5 bases, with 16 bases spanning the gap. The CDR3 protein is CSARTLEDLNEQYF. The CDR3 coding sequence is TGCAGTGCTAGAACTCTCGAAGACCTGAACGAGCAGTACTTC.

The chain uses TRBV20-1 and TRBJ1-1; D is undetermined. Trimming took off 3 bases at V and 2 bases at J, with 10 bases between the two ends. This CDR3 spans 13 amino acids. Germline CDR1 DFQATT, CDR2 SNEGSKA (reference sequence). The CDR3 loop is CSASDWGNTEAFF. The CDR3 nucleotides are TGCAGTGCTAGCGACTGGGGAAACACTGAAGCTTTCTTT.

The CDR3 loop reads CASRLSSGNTIYF. The CDR3 nucleotides read TGTGCCAGCAGGCTAAGCTCTGGAAACACCATATATTTT. The J gene is TRBJ1-3, the V gene TRBV7-2; D gene ambiguous. The length of the CDR3 is 13 residues. The germline V gene has CDR1 SGHTA and CDR2 FQGNSA. V lost 6 bases and J lost 0, with 6 bases in between. The full variable domain, in which reference TRBV7-2 and TRBJ1-3 provide the parts outside the CDR3, is GAGVSQSPSNKVTEKGKDVELRCDPISGHTALYWYRQSLGQGLEFLIYFQGNSAPDKSGLPSDRFSAERTGGSVSTLTIQRTQQEDSAVYLCASRLSSGNTIYFGEGSWLTVV.

V gene TRBV29-1 combines with J gene TRBJ1-2, with D uncertain. The CDR3 extends over 12 amino acids. Trimming pared 4 bases from V and 7 bases from J, leaving 13 bases between. Germline assignment: CDR1 SQVTM and CDR2 ANQGSEA. CDR3 amino acids: CSVAPVGPGYTF. The CDR3 bases are TGCAGCGTTGCCCCGGTAGGGCCTGGCTACACCTTC.

The chain is built from TRBV19 and TRBJ2-3; 11 bases are shared with TRBD2. V was pared by 5 bases and J by 3 bases, with 10 bases of the junction left unmatched. The CDR3 consists of 17 residues. The V gene's germline CDR1 is LNHDA and CDR2 SQIVND (reference sequence). For the CDR3, the DNA is TGTGCCAGTAGTCCCCCCCTGACTAGCGGGGCGACAGATACGCAGTATTTT. As protein: CASSPPLTSGATDTQYF.

This clonotype appeared once. Its ends do not fully match the called genes, so a read error is possible. This chain joins TRBV29-1 and TRBJ2-5; 12 bases align to TRBD2. Looked up from germline, CDR1 is SQVTM and CDR2 is ANQGSEA. This CDR3 is 15 amino acids long. The CDR3 is CSVDASGRAGETLYF. The CDR3 nucleotides are TGCAGCGTTGACGCTAGCGGGAGGGCCGGTGAGACCCTGTACTTC. The variable domain in full, completed from reference TRBV29-1 and TRBJ2-5, reads SAVISQKPSRDICQRGTSLTIQCQVDSQVTMMFWYRQQPGQSLTLIATANQGSEATYESGFVIDKFPISRPNLTFSTLTVSNMSPEDSSIYLCSVDASGRAGETLYFGPGTRLLVL.

The chain is built from TRBV10-3 and TRBJ1-2; 8 bases map to TRBD1. After removal of 4 bases from V and 8 bases from J, the junction contained 0 bases not matched to a gene. The germline V gene has CDR1 ENHRY and CDR2 SYGVKD. This CDR3 has 11 amino acids. Written as DNA, the CDR3 is TGTGCCATCAGTGCAGGGGGCGGCTACACCTTC. Amino acids: CAISAGGGYTF.

In its sample, this clonotype was seen once. The chain combines TRBV5-1 with TRBJ2-3; 10 bases are shared with TRBD2. V lost 8 bases to trimming and J lost 0 bases; unmatched junction nucleotides: 15. This CDR3 comprises 18 residues. The germline CDR1 and CDR2 sequences are SGHRS and YFSETQ. CDR3 DNA sequence: TGCGCCAGAAGCCTCTCCGGGACTAGCGAGGCTAGCACAGATACGCAGTATTTT. Amino acids: CARSLSGTSEASTDTQYF. Combining the CDR3 with reference TRBV5-1 and TRBJ2-3 gives the whole variable domain KAGVTQTPRYLIKTRGQQVTLSCSPISGHRSVSWYQQTPGQGLQFLFEYFSETQRNKGNFPGRFSGRQFSNSRSEMNVSTLELGDSALYLCARSLSGTSEASTDTQYFGPGTRLTVL.

This clonotype was observed at least ten times. The J gene is TRBJ2-6, the V gene TRBV10-3; D could derive from TRBD1 or TRBD2 (5 bases each). The V and J ends lost 4 bases and 3 bases respectively, with 13 bases between them. Germline V CDR1 and CDR2: ENHRY, SYGVKD. CDR3 length: 16 amino acids. CDR3 coding DNA: TGTGCCATCAGTGGATTGAGGGGTCGTGGGGCCAACGTCCTGACTTTC. Amino acid sequence: CAISGLRGRGANVLTF.

In this sample, this clonotype turned up many times. For the CDR3, the DNA is TGTGCCAGCAGTTACTCGGACGAAGCGGAGACCCAGTACTTC. This sequence encodes CASSYSDEAETQYF. The rearrangement links TRBV6-2 or TRBV6-3 to TRBJ2-5; D is ambiguous. V was pared by 0 bases and J by 5 bases, with 10 bases between. The CDR3 sequence is 14 residues long. The V gene's germline CDR1 is MNHEY and CDR2 SVGEGT.

The J gene is TRBJ1-6, the V gene TRBV27; D remains unclear. The CDR3 is 12 amino acids. The germline gives CDR1 MNHEY, CDR2 SMNVEV (reference sequence). Trimming cost V 5 bases and J 9 bases, with 8 bases left between them. CDR3 region: CASSERGSPLHF. The CDR3 DNA sequence: TGTGCCAGCAGTGAACGGGGTTCACCCCTCCACTTT.

This clonotype was seen once. This chain links TRBV25-1 with TRBJ2-1; D may be TRBD2 (5 bases). CDR1 and CDR2 (germline): MGHDK, SYGVNS. The CDR3 spans 15 residues. Trimming cost V 2 bases and J 7 bases, with 15 bases left between them. CDR3 coding DNA: TGTGCCAGCAGTGAAGAGGGCCTGACGAGGAATGAGCAGTTCTTC. It specifies CASSEEGLTRNEQFF.

In the case of this clonotype: A single base separates this from a much larger clone, so it may be a read error. This chain connects TRBV6-2 or TRBV6-3 to TRBJ2-5; 9 positions agree with TRBD2. The CDR3 is 16 amino acids. After removal of 8 bases from V and 5 bases from J, the junction contained 15 bases not matched to a gene. Germline-derived CDR1 and CDR2 are MNHEY and SVGEGT. The CDR3 reads CASLSSGVKPGETQYF. CDR3 DNA sequence: TGTGCCAGCCTGTCTAGCGGGGTTAAACCGGGGGAGACCCAGTACTTC.

The rearrangement links TRBV11-1 to TRBJ2-2, with 7 bases identical to TRBD2. Germline-derived CDR1 and CDR2 are SGHAT and FQDESV (reference sequence). J gave up 6 bases and V 5 bases, and 18 bases lay outside the gene matches. The CDR3 sequence is 18 residues long. The CDR3 sequence: CASSGTTNTRRLSGELFF. The CDR3 bases are TGTGCCAGCAGCGGGACTACCAACACGAGGCGGCTGTCCGGGGAGCTGTTTTTT.

The chain links TRBV10-3 to TRBJ2-5; possibly TRBD2 for D (5 bases). The CDR3 is made up of 15 amino acids. The germline CDR1 and CDR2 sequences are ENHRY and SYGVKD. Trimming pared 3 bases from V and 5 bases from J, leaving 16 bases between. The CDR3 reads CAISDARGLGETQYF. As DNA, the CDR3 is TGTGCCATCAGTGATGCTAGAGGGCTCGGGGAGACCCAGTACTTC.

With regard to this clonotype: The junction departs from the called germline gene at one end, perhaps through a read error. This chain joins TRBV3-1 and TRBJ2-1; possibly TRBD2 for D (5 bases). Germline V gene data show CDR1 as LGHDT and CDR2 as YNNKEL (reference sequence). This CDR3 is built from 14 residues. CDR3 bases: TGTGCCAGCAGCCGATGGGAGCCTTACAACGAGCAGTTCTTC. Amino acids: CASSRWEPYNEQFF.

There are many counts of this clonotype. The rearrangement uses TRBV15 and TRBJ2-7; TRBD2 agrees at 8 bases. CDR1 and CDR2 from the germline V gene are LNHNV and YYDKDF (reference sequence). There are 16 residues in the CDR3. V trimming: 5 bases; J trimming: 2 bases; junction bases outside the gene matches: 11. This CDR3 is CATSGPLAGLPYEQYF. The CDR3, as DNA: TGTGCCACCAGCGGACCTCTAGCGGGCCTCCCCTACGAGCAGTACTTC.

Notes on this clonotype: A much bigger clone sits one base away, suggesting this may be a read error. The chain carries TRBV25-1 and TRBJ2-1, with D perhaps matching TRBD1 (6 bases). This CDR3 has 15 amino acids. Trimming took off 6 bases at V and 10 bases at J, with 22 bases between the two ends. Germline V lookup: CDR1 MGHDK, CDR2 SYGVNS. In nucleotides, the CDR3 is TGTGCCAGCAGCCCCCTGGGGGACATATCCTACGAGCAGTTCTTC. The encoded protein is CASSPLGDISYEQFF.

The chain employs TRBV7-6 and TRBJ2-5; possibly TRBD1 or TRBD2 for D (6 bases each). Germline V CDR1 and CDR2: SGHVS, FNYEAQ. CDR3 length: 16 amino acids. V lost 2 bases to trimming and J lost 2 bases, with 15 bases between them. The CDR3: CASSLRSAGQQETQYF. In DNA, the CDR3 is TGTGCCAGCAGCTTACGCTCGGCGGGACAACAAGAGACCCAGTACTTC.

The CDR3 loop is CASSIDRDQETQYF. CDR3 sequence (DNA): TGTGCCAGTAGTATAGACAGGGACCAAGAGACCCAGTACTTC. J is TRBJ2-5 and V is TRBV19, with D possibly matching TRBD1 (5 bases). The V end lost 0 bases, the J end lost 0 bases, and 5 bases lay between the germline ends. Germline lookup yields CDR1 LNHDA and CDR2 SQIVND (reference sequence). The CDR3 is made up of 14 amino acids.

A word on this clonotype: One junction end does not reproduce the germline sequence, and a read error may be involved. This sequence joins TRBV6-1 and TRBJ1-4; TRBD1 might be the D (5 bases). This CDR3 is built from 15 residues. Germline CDR1 reads MNHNS; CDR2 reads SASEGT. CDR3 sequence reads: CASSAGGYSNEKLFF. The CDR3 region has the DNA TGTGCCAGCAGTGCCGGGGGATACTCAAATGAAAAGCTGTTTTTT.

V usage is TRBV20-1 and J usage is TRBJ2-7; 10 bases agree with TRBD1. The germline CDR1 and CDR2 sequences are DFQATT and SNEGSKA (reference sequence). The CDR3 spans 14 residues. V was clipped by 5 bases and J by 3 bases; unmatched bases: 7. The CDR3 loop is CSAPRTGGIYEQYF. The CDR3 DNA is TGCAGTGCTCCAAGGACAGGGGGGATCTACGAGCAGTACTTC.

About this clonotype itself: A much larger clone differs from this one at a single base, so this may be a read error. For the CDR3, the DNA is TGTGCCAGCAGCTTACCCCAGGATGGCTACGAGCAGTGCTTC. It specifies CASSLPQDGYEQCF. J is TRBJ2-7 and V is TRBV5-6; D is unclear. This CDR3 contains 14 residues. Germline V gene lookup returns CDR1 SGHDT and CDR2 YYEEEE.